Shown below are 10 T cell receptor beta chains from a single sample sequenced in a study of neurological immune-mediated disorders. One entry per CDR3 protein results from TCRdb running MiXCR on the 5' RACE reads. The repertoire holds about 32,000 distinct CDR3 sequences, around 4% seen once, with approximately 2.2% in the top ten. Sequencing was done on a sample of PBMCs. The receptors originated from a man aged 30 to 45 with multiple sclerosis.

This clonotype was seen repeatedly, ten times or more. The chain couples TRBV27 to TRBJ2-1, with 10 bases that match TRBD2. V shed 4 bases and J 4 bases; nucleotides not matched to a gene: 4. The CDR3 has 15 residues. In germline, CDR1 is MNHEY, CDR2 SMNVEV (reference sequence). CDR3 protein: CASSSLAGVYNEQFF. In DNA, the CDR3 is TGTGCCAGCAGTTCTCTAGCGGGGGTTTACAATGAGCAGTTCTTC.

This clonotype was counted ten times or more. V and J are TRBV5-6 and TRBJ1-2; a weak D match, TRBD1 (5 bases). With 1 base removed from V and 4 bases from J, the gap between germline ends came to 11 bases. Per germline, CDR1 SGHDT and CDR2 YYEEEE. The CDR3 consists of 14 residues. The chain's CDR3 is CASSLNGRVYGYTF. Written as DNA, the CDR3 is TGTGCCAGCAGCTTGAATGGCAGGGTCTATGGCTACACCTTC. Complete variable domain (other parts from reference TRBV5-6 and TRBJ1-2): DAGVTQSPTHLIKTRGQQVTLRCSPKSGHDTVSWYQQALGQGPQFIFQYYEEEERQRGNFPDRFSGHQFPNYSSELNVNALLLGDSALYLCASSLNGRVYGYTFGSGTRLTVV.

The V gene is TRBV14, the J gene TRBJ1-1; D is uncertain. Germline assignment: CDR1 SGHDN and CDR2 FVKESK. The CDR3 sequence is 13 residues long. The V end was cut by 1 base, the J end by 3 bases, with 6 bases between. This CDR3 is CASSQGAYTEAFF. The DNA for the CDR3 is TGTGCCAGCAGCCAAGGAGCATACACTGAAGCTTTCTTT.

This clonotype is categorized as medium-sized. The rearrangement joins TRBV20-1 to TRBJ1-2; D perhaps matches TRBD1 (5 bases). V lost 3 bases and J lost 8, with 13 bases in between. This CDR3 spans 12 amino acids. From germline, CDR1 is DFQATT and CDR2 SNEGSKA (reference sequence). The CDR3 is CSASTPWGGYTF. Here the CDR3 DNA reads TGCAGTGCTAGCACCCCCTGGGGGGGCTACACCTTC.

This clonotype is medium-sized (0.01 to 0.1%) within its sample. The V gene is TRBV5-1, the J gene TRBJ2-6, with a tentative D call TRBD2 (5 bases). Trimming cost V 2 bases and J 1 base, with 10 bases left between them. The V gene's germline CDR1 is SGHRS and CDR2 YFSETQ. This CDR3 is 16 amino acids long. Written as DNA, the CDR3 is TGCGCCAGCAGCTTAACGGGAACTTCTGGGGCCAACGTCCTGACTTTC. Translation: CASSLTGTSGANVLTF.

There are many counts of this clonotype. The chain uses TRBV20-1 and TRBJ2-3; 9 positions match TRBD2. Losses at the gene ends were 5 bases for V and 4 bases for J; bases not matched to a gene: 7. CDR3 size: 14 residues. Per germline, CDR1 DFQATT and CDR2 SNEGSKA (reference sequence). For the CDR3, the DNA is TGCAGTGCTCCGCGGGGGGGCCTTCCAGATACGCAGTATTTT. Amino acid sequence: CSAPRGGLPDTQYF.

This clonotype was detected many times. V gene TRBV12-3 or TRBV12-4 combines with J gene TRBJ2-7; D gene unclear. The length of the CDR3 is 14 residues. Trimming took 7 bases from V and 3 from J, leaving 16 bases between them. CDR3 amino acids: CASTPGLGLYEQYF. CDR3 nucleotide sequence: TGTGCCAGCACACCGGGCCTCGGTCTCTACGAGCAGTACTTC.

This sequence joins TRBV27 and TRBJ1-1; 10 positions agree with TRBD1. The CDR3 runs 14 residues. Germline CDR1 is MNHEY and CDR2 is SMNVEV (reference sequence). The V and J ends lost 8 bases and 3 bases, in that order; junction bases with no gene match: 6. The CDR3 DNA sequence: TGTGCCAGCCGGGACAGGGGTCTTGACACTGAAGCTTTCTTT. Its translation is CASRDRGLDTEAFF.

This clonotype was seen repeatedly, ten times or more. The CDR3, as DNA: TGTGCCAGCAGCCCGGGACAGGCTTCTAACTATGGCTACACCTTC. This sequence encodes CASSPGQASNYGYTF. V is TRBV14 and J is TRBJ1-2, with 8 bases identical to TRBD1. Germline V gene lookup returns CDR1 SGHDN and CDR2 FVKESK. The junction had 4 bases not matched to a gene; V was cut back by 4 bases and J by 0 bases. This CDR3 region has 15 residues.

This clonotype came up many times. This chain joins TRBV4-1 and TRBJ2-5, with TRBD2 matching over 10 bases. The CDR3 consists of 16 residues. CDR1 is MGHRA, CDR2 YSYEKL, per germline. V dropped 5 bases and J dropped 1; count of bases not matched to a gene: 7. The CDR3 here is CASSASGGAVQETQYF. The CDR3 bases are TGCGCCAGCAGCGCCAGCGGGGGGGCCGTCCAAGAGACCCAGTACTTC.